These 25 T cell receptor beta chains came from one sample sequenced in a study of blood T cell repertoires in COVID-19. TCRdb's copy holds only in-frame clones and misses some; the assay was immunoSEQ multiplex PCR. The sample has fewer than 30,000 clones, 85% to 90% seen once. The specimen was peripheral blood. The receptors were gathered from a human donor in a cohort sampled during active COVID-19.

The chain links TRBV6-2 or TRBV6-3 to TRBJ2-2; D call uncertain. Germline CDR1 and CDR2: MNHEY and SVGEGT. V lost 4 bases to trimming and J lost 2 bases, with 8 bases between them. CDR3 length: 14 amino acids. The CDR3 reads CASSWPQNTGELFF. The CDR3 DNA follows: TGTGCCAGCAGTTGGCCACAAAACACCGGGGAGCTGTTTTTT.

This sequence joins TRBV10-3 and TRBJ2-3; D is possibly TRBD1 (5 bases). Looked up from germline, CDR1 is ENHRY and CDR2 is SYGVKD. Trimming shortened V by 8 bases and J by 2 bases, and 11 bases separated the two germline ends. CDR3 size: 13 residues. CDR3 loop: CAIWQGYTDTQYF. DNA of the CDR3: TGTGCCATCTGGCAGGGCTACACAGATACGCAGTATTTT.

This clone was detected once. The chain employs TRBV9 and TRBJ2-5; 12 nucleotides match TRBD2. Per germline, CDR1 SGDLS and CDR2 YYNGEE. J was trimmed by 1 base and V by 2 bases; bases with no gene match: 3. CDR3 size: 16 residues. CDR3 nucleotide sequence: TGTGCCAGCAGCGTGCTAGCGGGGGGGCTCCAAGAGACCCAGTACTTC. The encoded protein is CASSVLAGGLQETQYF.

This clone was found a few times. The V call is TRBV7-9, the J call TRBJ1-1; TRBD1 is a possible D gene (6 bases). Per germline, CDR1 SEHNR and CDR2 FQNEAQ (reference sequence). V shed 5 bases and J shed 3 bases, with 22 bases lying between them. The CDR3 contains 17 residues. In nucleotides, the CDR3 is TGTGCCAGCAGCCCCCAAGATAGGACAGCGGTAGACACTGAAGCTTTCTTT. Its translation: CASSPQDRTAVDTEAFF. The full variable domain, completed using reference TRBV7-9 and TRBJ1-1, is DTGVSQNPRHKITKRGQNVTFRCDPISEHNRLYWYRQTLGQGPEFLTYFQNEAQLEKSRLLSDRFSAERPKGSFSTLEIQRTEQGDSAMYLCASSPQDRTAVDTEAFFGQGTRLTVV.

V is TRBV11-1 and J is TRBJ2-2, with TRBD1 as a possible D gene (6 bases). Germline-derived CDR1 and CDR2 are SGHAT and FQDESV (reference sequence). This CDR3 contains 13 residues. Trimming removed 6 bases at V and 8 bases at J, with 13 bases between. CDR3 sequence: CASRLQGQGELFF. CDR3 DNA sequence: TGTGCCAGCAGGTTACAGGGCCAAGGGGAGCTGTTTTTT.

This clone has only a few counts. V gene TRBV19 combines with J gene TRBJ1-5; no firm D call. The V and J ends lost 3 bases and 3 bases respectively, with 9 bases between them. Germline V CDR1 and CDR2: LNHDA, SQIVND (reference sequence). CDR3 size: 14 residues. CDR3 nucleotide sequence: TGTGCCAGTAGTATCCAGCGGAACAATCAGCCCCAGCATTTT. Translation: CASSIQRNNQPQHF. Supplemented by reference TRBV19 and TRBJ1-5, the full variable domain reads DGGITQSPKYLFRKEGQNVTLSCEQNLNHDAMYWYRQDPGQGLRLIYYSQIVNDFQKGDIAEGYSVSREKKESFPLTVTSAQKNPTAFYLCASSIQRNNQPQHFGDGTRLSIL.

The V and J genes are TRBV19 and TRBJ1-1, with TRBD1 matching 7 bases. CDR1 and CDR2 (germline): LNHDA, SQIVND (reference sequence). V was clipped by 7 bases and J by 1 base; unmatched bases: 12. The CDR3 spans 16 residues. CDR3 nucleotide sequence: TGTGCCAGTACCTTAGATTGGGGGACAGAGAACACTGAAGCTTTCTTT. Translation gives CASTLDWGTENTEAFF.

In this sample, this clone turned up a few times. The gene calls are TRBV6-1 and TRBJ2-3; TRBD2 agrees at 10 bases. CDR1 is MNHNS, CDR2 SASEGT, per germline. There are 16 residues in the CDR3. V was pared by 2 bases and J by 2 bases, with 4 bases of the junction left unmatched. The chain's CDR3 is CASSELLAGATDTQYF. As DNA, the CDR3 is TGTGCCAGCAGTGAACTCCTAGCGGGGGCCACAGATACGCAGTATTTT.

CDR3 loop: CASSAGPSSDSPLHF. CDR3 sequence (DNA): TGTGCCAGCAGCGCCGGCCCTAGCTCAGATTCACCCCTCCACTTT. V is TRBV13 and J is TRBJ1-6; D gene ambiguous. The CDR3 length is 15 residues. Trimming left V 5 bases short and J 8 bases short, with 16 bases between. CDR1 is PRHDT, CDR2 FYEKMQ, per germline (reference sequence).

The gene calls are TRBV6-2 or TRBV6-3 and TRBJ2-1, with TRBD2 matching 11 bases. The junction had 3 bases not matched to a gene; V was cut back by 2 bases and J by 6 bases. CDR1 MNHEY and CDR2 SVGEGT come from the germline V gene. This CDR3 spans 15 amino acids. In DNA form, the CDR3 reads TGTGCCAGCAGTTACCCCGGACTAGCGGGCAATGAGCAGTTCTTC. Translated, it gives CASSYPGLAGNEQFF.

This clone was detected only once. The V call is TRBV4-3, the J call TRBJ2-7; 10 nucleotides line up with TRBD2. Trimming took 0 bases from V and 5 from J; bases not matched to a gene: 7. There are 16 residues in the CDR3. Germline-derived CDR1 and CDR2 are LGHNA and YSLEER. Here the CDR3 DNA reads TGCGCCAGCAGCCAAGATTTCCAGCGGGGGGGCGACGAGCAGTACTTC. Translating it yields CASSQDFQRGGDEQYF.

The chain uses TRBV7-9 and TRBJ2-1; 13 nucleotides line up with TRBD2. The CDR3 runs 19 residues. Trimming took 2 bases from V and 6 from J; bases not matched to a gene: 13. Per the germline V gene, CDR1 is SEHNR and CDR2 is FQNEAQ (reference sequence). The CDR3 spells CASSLQNPLTSGGPNEQFF. The DNA for the CDR3 is TGTGCCAGCAGCTTACAGAATCCCCTGACTAGCGGGGGGCCCAATGAGCAGTTCTTC.

The chain links TRBV11-2 to TRBJ1-6, with D unclear. The ends were cut back, 5 bases at V and 0 bases at J, with 11 bases in the middle. The germline V gene encodes CDR1 SGHAT and CDR2 FQNNGV. This CDR3 region has 16 residues. The CDR3 coding sequence is TGTGCCAGCAGCCCGCCGAGTAGCTCCTATAATTCACCCCTCCACTTT. Amino acid sequence: CASSPPSSSYNSPLHF.

The chain employs TRBV6-5 and TRBJ1-4; D might be TRBD1 (5 bases). This CDR3 has 15 residues. CDR1 and CDR2 (germline): MNHEY, SVGAGI. V lost 0 bases and J 8 bases, leaving 13 bases between the germline ends. In DNA form, the CDR3 reads TGTGCCAGCAGTTACTCTCTGGGGGAGGAAGAAAAACTGTTTTTT. It is translated as CASSYSLGEEEKLFF.

This clone was seen once. The CDR3 DNA reads as TGTGCCAGCAGCCAAGATGGCCCCCAGGGGGGCGGTGAGACCCAGTACTTC. Translation gives CASSQDGPQGGGETQYF. This chain links TRBV4-2 with TRBJ2-5, with D perhaps TRBD1 (7 bases). The CDR3 sequence is 17 residues long. Trimming took 0 bases from V and 5 from J, leaving 19 bases between them. CDR1 and CDR2 from the germline V gene are LGHNA and YNFKEQ.

The rearrangement joins TRBV13 to TRBJ1-2, with 8 nucleotides matching TRBD1. Germline V gene data show CDR1 as PRHDT and CDR2 as FYEKMQ (reference sequence). CDR3 length equals 16 residues. Unmatched junction bases numbered 8, after V lost 1 base and J lost 4 bases. In DNA, the CDR3 is TGTGCCAGCAGCTTAGAATCAGGGGGCGCTGGCTATGGCTACACCTTC. Translation: CASSLESGGAGYGYTF. The entire variable domain, with the rest obtained from reference TRBV13 and TRBJ1-2, is as follows: AAGVIQSPRHLIKEKRETATLKCYPIPRHDTVYWYQQGPGQDPQFLISFYEKMQSDKGSIPDRFSAQQFSDYHSELNMSSLELGDSALYFCASSLESGGAGYGYTFGSGTRLTVV.

V usage is TRBV20-1 and J usage is TRBJ2-7; a possible D gene is TRBD1 (6 bases). Germline values: CDR1 DFQATT, CDR2 SNEGSKA (reference sequence). V lost 3 bases to trimming and J lost 4 bases, with 13 bases between them. The CDR3 contains 13 residues. CDR3 coding DNA: TGCAGTGCTAGTCAGGGGTTACCATACGAGCAGTACTTC. Encoded protein: CSASQGLPYEQYF.

The rearrangement uses TRBV18 and TRBJ2-5; TRBD1 agrees at 8 bases. This CDR3 comprises 15 residues. The J segment lost 3 bases and the V segment lost 3 bases, leaving 6 bases of the junction unmatched. Germline-derived CDR1 and CDR2 are KGHSH and LQKENI. The CDR3 is CASSPVQGAKETQYF. DNA of the CDR3: TGTGCCAGCTCACCGGTCCAGGGGGCCAAAGAGACCCAGTACTTC.

The DNA of the CDR3 is TGTGCCAGCAGAGGGGACAGGGACAATCAGCCCCAGCATTTT. It translates to CASRGDRDNQPQHF. The chain joins TRBV28 to TRBJ1-5, with 9 bases identical to TRBD1. The CDR3 sequence is 14 residues long. Germline V gene lookup returns CDR1 MDHEN and CDR2 SYDVKM. V dropped 6 bases and J dropped 3; count of bases not matched to a gene: 3.

The chain uses TRBV6-5 and TRBJ2-2; D possibly corresponds to TRBD1 (5 bases). The length of the CDR3 is 16 residues. V dropped 2 bases and J dropped 2 bases, with 12 bases sitting between them. CDR1 MNHEY and CDR2 SVGAGI come from the germline V gene. The CDR3 loop reads CASSYGAGFNTGELFF. Written as DNA, the CDR3 is TGTGCCAGCAGTTACGGCGCAGGGTTCAACACCGGGGAGCTGTTTTTT.

The genes are TRBV19 and TRBJ2-5; D possibly corresponds to TRBD2 (7 bases). Trimming shortened V by 5 bases and J by 5 bases, and 15 bases separated the two germline ends. Germline CDR1 LNHDA, CDR2 SQIVND (reference sequence). This CDR3 contains 14 residues. The CDR3 reads CASSFREGGETQYF. In DNA, the CDR3 is TGTGCCAGTAGTTTTCGAGAGGGGGGGGAGACCCAGTACTTC.

The table lists this clone with a count of one. The gene calls are TRBV27 and TRBJ2-7; weak D call: TRBD1 (5 bases). Germline lookup yields CDR1 MNHEY and CDR2 SMNVEV (reference sequence). CDR3 length: 13 amino acids. V was trimmed by 5 bases and J by 3 bases, leaving 11 bases between them. This CDR3 is CASSPTEYYEQYF. CDR3 in DNA: TGTGCCAGCAGTCCGACAGAATACTACGAGCAGTACTTC.

The chain carries TRBV19 and TRBJ1-1, with D perhaps matching TRBD1 (5 bases). With 1 base removed from V and 4 bases from J, the gap between germline ends came to 13 bases. Germline V gene sequence: CDR1 LNHDA, CDR2 SQIVND (reference sequence). CDR3 length: 15 residues. The DNA for the CDR3 is TGTGCCAGTAGTATAGTAGGGGCCTTGGGCACTGAAGCTTTCTTT. It translates to CASSIVGALGTEAFF.

The genes are TRBV11-2 and TRBJ2-7; D may be TRBD2 (5 bases). V was clipped by 2 bases and J by 7 bases, with 18 bases between them. Looked up from germline, CDR1 is SGHAT and CDR2 is FQNNGV. CDR3 length: 15 amino acids. The CDR3 protein is CASSLTLHPRGEQYF. The CDR3 bases are TGTGCCAGCAGCTTAACGTTACACCCCCGAGGGGAGCAGTACTTC.

The chain carries TRBV6-6 and TRBJ1-2, with 8 bases matching TRBD1. Germline values: CDR1 MNHNY, CDR2 SVGAGI (reference sequence). This CDR3 has 12 residues. J lost 4 bases, V lost 6 bases, and 1 base had no gene match. The CDR3 loop is CASRGQGYGYTF. The CDR3 coding sequence is TGTGCCAGCAGAGGACAGGGCTATGGCTACACCTTC.